Shown below are 7 T cell receptor beta chains from a single sample sequenced in a study of CD8+ T cells in alopecia areata. Described treatment: oral pan-JAK inhibitor, 5-10 mg twice daily. Following extraction, RNA underwent reverse transcription to cDNA, which served as the sequencing template. The assay was immunoSEQ multiplex PCR, and TCRdb's table has in-frame clones only and misses some. The sample lists some 200,000 clones; approximately 56% were seen once. The material was CD4+ T cells sorted from blood, obtained at week 4, from a patient treated with tofacitinib. The receptor set was obtained from a human donor with alopecia areata.

The rearrangement links TRBV10-3 to TRBJ1-5; D perhaps matches TRBD1 (5 bases). The germline V gene has CDR1 ENHRY and CDR2 SYGVKD. The CDR3 extends over 12 amino acids. V was pared by 6 bases and J by 3 bases, with 6 bases between. The CDR3 loop reads CAIRGDNQPQHF. The DNA for the CDR3 is TGTGCCATCAGAGGGGACAATCAGCCCCAGCATTTT.

The chain employs TRBV2 and TRBJ1-2; D ambiguous. Trimming took off 3 bases at V and 2 bases at J, with 1 base between the two ends. The germline V gene encodes CDR1 SNHLY and CDR2 FYNNEI. The CDR3 loop spans 11 amino acids. The CDR3 reads CASSENYGYTF. CDR3 coding DNA: TGTGCCAGCAGTGAGAACTATGGCTACACCTTC.

Here the CDR3 DNA reads TGTGCCAGTAGTATTTCAGCTTTTAATGAGCAGTTCTTC. Protein: CASSISAFNEQFF. This chain joins TRBV19 and TRBJ2-1, with no clear D. Germline lookup yields CDR1 LNHDA and CDR2 SQIVND (reference sequence). The V end was cut by 3 bases, the J end by 7 bases, with 10 bases between. This CDR3 region has 13 residues.

The chain joins TRBV7-2 to TRBJ1-2; D unclear. CDR3 length equals 14 residues. Germline V gene sequence: CDR1 SGHTA, CDR2 FQGNSA. The V end lost 5 bases, the J end lost 4 bases, and 14 bases lay between the germline ends. CDR3 region: CASSPPEGGYGYTF. CDR3 coding DNA: TGTGCCAGCAGCCCACCGGAAGGAGGCTATGGCTACACCTTC. Together with reference TRBV7-2 and TRBJ1-2, the CDR3 gives the full variable domain: GAGVSQSPSNKVTEKGKDVELRCDPISGHTALYWYRQSLGQGLEFLIYFQGNSAPDKSGLPSDRFSAERTGGSVSTLTIQRTQQEDSAVYLCASSPPEGGYGYTFGSGTRLTVV.

The chain recombines TRBV4-2 with TRBJ1-3; D remains ambiguous. The CDR3 is 14 amino acids. CDR1 is LGHNA, CDR2 YNFKEQ, per germline. V lost 0 bases, J lost 0 bases, and 3 bases lay in between. The CDR3 DNA follows: TGTGCCAGCAGCCAAGAGGCCTCTGGAAACACCATATATTTT. It specifies CASSQEASGNTIYF.

The chain has TRBV15 and TRBJ2-7, with no clear D. This CDR3 region has 11 residues. The V end was cut by 3 bases, the J end by 9 bases, with 9 bases between. Germline loops: CDR1 LNHNV, CDR2 YYDKDF (reference sequence). The CDR3 sequence: CATSSDPRQYF. CDR3 coding DNA: TGTGCCACCAGCAGCGACCCACGGCAGTACTTC.

DNA of the CDR3: TGCGCCAGCAGCTTAGCTAGGCAAGAGACCCAGTACTTC. Residues: CASSLARQETQYF. The V gene is TRBV5-1, the J gene TRBJ2-5; D is unresolved. V dropped 2 bases and J dropped 2 bases, with 7 bases sitting between them. In germline, CDR1 is SGHRS, CDR2 YFSETQ. This CDR3 is 13 amino acids long.